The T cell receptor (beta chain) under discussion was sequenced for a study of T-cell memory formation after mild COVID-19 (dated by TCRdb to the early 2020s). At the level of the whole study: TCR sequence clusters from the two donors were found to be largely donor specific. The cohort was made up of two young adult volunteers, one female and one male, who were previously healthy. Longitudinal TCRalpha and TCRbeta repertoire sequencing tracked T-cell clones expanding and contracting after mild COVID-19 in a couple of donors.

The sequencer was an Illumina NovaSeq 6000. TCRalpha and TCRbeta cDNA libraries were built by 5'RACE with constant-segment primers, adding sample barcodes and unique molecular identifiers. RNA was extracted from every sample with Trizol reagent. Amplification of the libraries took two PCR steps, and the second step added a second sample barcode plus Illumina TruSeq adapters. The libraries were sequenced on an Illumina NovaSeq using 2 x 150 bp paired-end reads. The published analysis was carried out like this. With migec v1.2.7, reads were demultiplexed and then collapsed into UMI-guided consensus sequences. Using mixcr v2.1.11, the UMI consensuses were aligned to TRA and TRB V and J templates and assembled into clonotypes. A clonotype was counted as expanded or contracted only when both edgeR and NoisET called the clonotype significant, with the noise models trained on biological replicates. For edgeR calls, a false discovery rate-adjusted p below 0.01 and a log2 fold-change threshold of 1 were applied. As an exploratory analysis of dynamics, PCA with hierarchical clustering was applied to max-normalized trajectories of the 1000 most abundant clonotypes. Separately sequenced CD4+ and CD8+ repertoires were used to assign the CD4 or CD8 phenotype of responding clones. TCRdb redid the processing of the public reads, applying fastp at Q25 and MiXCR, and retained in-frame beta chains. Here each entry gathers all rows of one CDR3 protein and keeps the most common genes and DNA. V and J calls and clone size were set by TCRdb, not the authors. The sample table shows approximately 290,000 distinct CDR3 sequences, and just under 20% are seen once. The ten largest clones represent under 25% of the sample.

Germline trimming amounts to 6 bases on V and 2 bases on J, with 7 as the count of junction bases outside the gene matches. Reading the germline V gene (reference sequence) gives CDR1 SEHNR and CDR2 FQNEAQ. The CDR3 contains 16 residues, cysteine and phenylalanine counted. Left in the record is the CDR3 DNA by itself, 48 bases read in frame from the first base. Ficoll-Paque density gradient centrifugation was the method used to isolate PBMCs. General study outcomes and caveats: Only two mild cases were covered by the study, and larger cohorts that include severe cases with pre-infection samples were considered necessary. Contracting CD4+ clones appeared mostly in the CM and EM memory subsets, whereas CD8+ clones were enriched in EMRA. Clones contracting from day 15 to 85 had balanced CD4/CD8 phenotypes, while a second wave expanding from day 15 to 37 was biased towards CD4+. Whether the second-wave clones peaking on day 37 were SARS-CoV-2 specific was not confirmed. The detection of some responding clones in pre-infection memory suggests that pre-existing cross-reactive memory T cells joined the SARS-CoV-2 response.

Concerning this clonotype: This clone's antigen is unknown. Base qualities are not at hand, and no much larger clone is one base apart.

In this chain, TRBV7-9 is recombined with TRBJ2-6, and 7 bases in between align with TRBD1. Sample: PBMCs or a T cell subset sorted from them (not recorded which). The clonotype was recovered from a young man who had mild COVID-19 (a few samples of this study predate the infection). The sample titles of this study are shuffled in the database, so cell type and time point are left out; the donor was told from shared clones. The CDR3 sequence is CASRVRQGAGANVLTF. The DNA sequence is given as TGTGCCAGCAGGGTACGACAGGGAGCTGGGGCCAACGTCCTGACTTTC.